This T cell receptor beta chain derives from a study of blood T cell repertoires in COVID-19 (dated by TCRdb to about 2020). For the wider study: Collaborator samples came from the United States, Italy and Spain and covered acute and convalescent phases of COVID-19. The material from the prospective study consisted of cDNA or gDNA derived from T cells, B-cell-depleted T cells, or PBMCs. Subjects who had been exposed to COVID-19, were actively infected with it, or had recovered from it provided the deeply sampled blood TCRbeta repertoires that made up the dataset. The repertoires were released in a freely available public database intended as a resource for research on the immune response to SARS-CoV-2. Samples were obtained from the ongoing ImmuneRACE study (first 160 participants) and from over 1,000 subjects provided by 6 global collaborators. The sample metadata nearly always contained a de-identified subject ID, COVID-19 status, age in years and sex. HLA class I and class II types, where available, came from metadata supplied by the sample provider rather than from assay-based typing.

TCRbeta CDR3 regions were amplified from genomic DNA using the immunoSEQ Assay, a bias-controlled multiplex PCR. The paper's processing steps were these. The number of nucleated cells in each sample was estimated from the amplification of reference gene primers within the assay. To quantify the absolute abundance of each unique TCRbeta CDR3 rearrangement, sequence reads were collapsed and filtered. For each sample, productive Simpson clonality was calculated as the square root of Simpson's diversity index across productive rearrangements. TCRdb re-hosts the immuneACCESS table, in-frame sequences only. Its copies lack some clones; in the studies checked, an unresolved V gene accounts for under half of them, and the cause for the rest is not known. That table supplies the V and J calls and clone size; D and trimming were determined from the DNA. The sample includes 50,000 to 60,000 clones, with roughly 85% observed a single time. Clones ranked in the top ten supply roughly 13% of the sample.

Notes on this clone: This receptor's antigen is unknown. There are no base qualities to consult, and no much larger clone falls within one base.

What the work shows at the level of the full study, not this receptor alone: The amount of clinical and demographic metadata varied by source and participant and was provided uncurated.

Collaborating institutions collected whole blood in K2EDTA tubes following their own protocols. For TCRbeta analysis, collaborator samples were shipped as frozen whole blood, as isolated PBMCs, or as DNA extracted from either sample type. V is cut back by 6 bases and J by 4 bases, with 15 bases in the junction unmatched. The CDR3 starts with the cysteine, ends with the phenylalanine, and has 17 residues. CDR3 DNA only is kept here, 51 bases in frame from base 1. Sequences SGHTA (CDR1) and FQGTGA (CDR2) are obtained from the germline V gene. The clonotype comes from a human donor in a cohort sampled during active COVID-19. Sample: peripheral blood. The chain links TRBV7-3 with TRBJ2-3, with 8 central nucleotides matching TRBD2. The CDR3 loop reads CASSYRPSGSPADTQYF. DNA sequence: TGTGCCAGCAGTTACAGGCCCAGCGGGAGTCCTGCAGATACGCAGTATTTT.